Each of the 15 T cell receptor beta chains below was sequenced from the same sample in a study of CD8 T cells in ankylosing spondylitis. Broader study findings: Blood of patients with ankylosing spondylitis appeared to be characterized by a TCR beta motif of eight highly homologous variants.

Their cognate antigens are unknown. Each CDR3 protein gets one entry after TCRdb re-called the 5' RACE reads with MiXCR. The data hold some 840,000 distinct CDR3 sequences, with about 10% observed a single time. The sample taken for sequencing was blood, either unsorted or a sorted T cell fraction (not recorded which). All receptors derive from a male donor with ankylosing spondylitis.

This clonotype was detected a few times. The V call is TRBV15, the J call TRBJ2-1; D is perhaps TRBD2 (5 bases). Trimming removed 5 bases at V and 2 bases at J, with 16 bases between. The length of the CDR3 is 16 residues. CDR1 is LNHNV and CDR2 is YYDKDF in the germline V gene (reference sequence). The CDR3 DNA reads TGTGCCACCAGCCCCAGGAGGCGAGGGACCTACAATGAGCAGTTCTTC. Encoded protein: CATSPRRRGTYNEQFF.

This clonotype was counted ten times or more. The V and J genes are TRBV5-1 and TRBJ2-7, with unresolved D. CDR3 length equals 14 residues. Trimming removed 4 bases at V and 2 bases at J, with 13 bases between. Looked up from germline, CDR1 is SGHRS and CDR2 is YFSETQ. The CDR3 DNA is TGCGCCAGCAGCCCCGGTGGCACCACCTACGAGCAGTACTTC. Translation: CASSPGGTTYEQYF.

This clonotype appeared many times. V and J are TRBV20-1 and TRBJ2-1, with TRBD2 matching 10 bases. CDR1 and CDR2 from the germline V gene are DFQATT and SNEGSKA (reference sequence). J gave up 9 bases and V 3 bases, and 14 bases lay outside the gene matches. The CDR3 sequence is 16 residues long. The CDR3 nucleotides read TGCAGTGCTAGGTTATCACTAGCGGGGACCGATAGTGAGCAGTTCTTC. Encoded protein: CSARLSLAGTDSEQFF.

The DNA of the CDR3 is TGTGCCAGCAGCCCCGCGGACATCTACGAGCAGTACTTC. Its translation: CASSPADIYEQYF. The V gene is TRBV5-6, the J gene TRBJ2-7, with TRBD1 as a possible D gene (5 bases). Trimming stripped 4 bases from V and 3 bases from J, with 11 bases between. The CDR3 is 13 residues long. CDR1 is SGHDT, CDR2 YYEEEE, per germline. The full variable domain, in which reference TRBV5-6 and TRBJ2-7 provide the parts outside the CDR3, is DAGVTQSPTHLIKTRGQQVTLRCSPKSGHDTVSWYQQALGQGPQFIFQYYEEEERQRGNFPDRFSGHQFPNYSSELNVNALLLGDSALYLCASSPADIYEQYFGPGTRLTVT.

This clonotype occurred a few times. CDR3 sequence: CASSWDRTTEAFF. The DNA of the CDR3 is TGCGCCAGCAGCTGGGACAGAACGACTGAAGCTTTCTTT. This chain joins TRBV5-1 and TRBJ1-1; 7 nucleotides line up with TRBD1. The V gene end was trimmed by 3 bases and the J gene end by 5 bases; junction bases not matched to a gene: 4. Germline CDR1 reads SGHRS; CDR2 reads YFSETQ. This CDR3 spans 13 amino acids. Combining the CDR3 with reference TRBV5-1 and TRBJ1-1 gives the whole variable domain KAGVTQTPRYLIKTRGQQVTLSCSPISGHRSVSWYQQTPGQGLQFLFEYFSETQRNKGNFPGRFSGRQFSNSRSEMNVSTLELGDSALYLCASSWDRTTEAFFGQGTRLTVV.

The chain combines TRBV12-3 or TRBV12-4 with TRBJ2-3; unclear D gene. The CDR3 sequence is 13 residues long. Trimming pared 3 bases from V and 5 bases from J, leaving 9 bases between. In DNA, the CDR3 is TGTGCCAGCAGTTTCGTCCTTAGAGATACGCAGTATTTT. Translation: CASSFVLRDTQYF.

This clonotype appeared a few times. The CDR3: CSARGPHTTDTQYF. The CDR3 DNA reads as TGCAGTGCTAGAGGGCCACACACCACAGATACGCAGTATTTT. The genes are TRBV20-1 and TRBJ2-3; D uncertain. This CDR3 comprises 14 residues. Trimming removed 1 base from V and 2 bases from J, with 10 bases in between. The V gene's germline CDR1 is DFQATT and CDR2 SNEGSKA (reference sequence).

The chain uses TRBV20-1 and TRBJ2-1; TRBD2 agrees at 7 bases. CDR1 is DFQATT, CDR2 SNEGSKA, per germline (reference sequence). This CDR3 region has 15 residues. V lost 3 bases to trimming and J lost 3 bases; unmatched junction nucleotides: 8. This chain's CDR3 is CSARGPGTIYNEQFF. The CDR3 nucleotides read TGCAGTGCTAGGGGACCCGGGACTATCTACAATGAGCAGTTCTTC.

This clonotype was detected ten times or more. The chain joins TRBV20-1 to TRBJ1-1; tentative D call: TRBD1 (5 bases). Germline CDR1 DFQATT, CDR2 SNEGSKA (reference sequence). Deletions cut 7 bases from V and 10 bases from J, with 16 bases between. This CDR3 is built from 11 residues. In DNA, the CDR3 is TGCAGTGGAGGGACCTTAACGGGAGCTTTCTTT. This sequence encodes CSGGTLTGAFF.

In DNA, the CDR3 is TGCAGTGCTGAGGCCACAATCAACAGGGGTAGGGATGGTGGCTACACCTTC. It yields the protein CSAEATINRGRDGGYTF. The V call is TRBV20-1, the J call TRBJ1-2; TRBD1 matches at 7 bases. J lost 7 bases, V lost 5 bases, and 22 bases had no gene match. The germline CDR1 and CDR2 sequences are DFQATT and SNEGSKA (reference sequence). CDR3 length: 17 amino acids.

CDR3 loop: CASSRAGTGNTEAFF. CDR3 in DNA: TGTGCCAGCAGTCGTGCCGGGACAGGGAACACTGAAGCTTTCTTT. The chain has TRBV28 and TRBJ1-1, with TRBD1 matching 8 bases. The V gene end was trimmed by 5 bases and the J gene end by 1 base; junction bases not matched to a gene: 6. The CDR3 loop spans 15 amino acids. Germline V gene data show CDR1 as MDHEN and CDR2 as SYDVKM.

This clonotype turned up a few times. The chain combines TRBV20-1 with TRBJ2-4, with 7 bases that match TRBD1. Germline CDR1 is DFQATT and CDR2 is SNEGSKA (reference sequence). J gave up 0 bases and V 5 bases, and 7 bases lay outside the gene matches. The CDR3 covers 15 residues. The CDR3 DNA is TGCAGTGCTCCAGAGACAGGGCCAGCCAAAAACATTCAGTACTTC. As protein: CSAPETGPAKNIQYF.

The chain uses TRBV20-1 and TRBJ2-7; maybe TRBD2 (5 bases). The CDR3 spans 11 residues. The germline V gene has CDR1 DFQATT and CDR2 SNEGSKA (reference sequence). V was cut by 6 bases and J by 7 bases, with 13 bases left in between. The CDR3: CSALNPGEQYF. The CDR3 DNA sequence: TGCAGTGCCCTCAACCCGGGGGAGCAGTACTTC.

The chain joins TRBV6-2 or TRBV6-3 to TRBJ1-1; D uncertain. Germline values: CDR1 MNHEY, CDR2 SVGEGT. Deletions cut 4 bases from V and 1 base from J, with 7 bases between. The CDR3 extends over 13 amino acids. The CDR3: CASSSNTNTEAFF. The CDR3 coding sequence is TGTGCCAGCAGTTCCAACACGAACACTGAAGCTTTCTTT.

The CDR3 is CSGIGLYFTEAFF. The CDR3 region has the DNA TGCAGTGGAATTGGTTTGTACTTCACTGAAGCTTTCTTT. The V call is TRBV20-1, the J call TRBJ1-1; D is unclear. Germline V gives CDR1 DFQATT, CDR2 SNEGSKA (reference sequence). Trimming took 7 bases from V and 4 from J, leaving 16 bases between them. The length of the CDR3 is 13 residues.